A single sample gave rise to the 16 T cell receptor beta chains below, sequenced in a study of sequential checkpoint blockade in melanoma. Measured with immunoSEQ multiplex PCR; TCRdb has only the in-frame clones, and not every one. The sample shows 35,000 to 40,000 clones, 70% to 90% of them seen only once. Regarding treatment: randomized to nivolumab then ipilimumab (arm A) or the reverse (arm B). The source was CD8+ T cells sorted from blood (inferred from file names), collected from a patient given nivolumab and ipilimumab in sequence. The origin of the receptors is a human donor with melanoma.

The V and J genes are TRBV27 and TRBJ2-3; 8 nucleotides agree with TRBD2. CDR1 is MNHEY and CDR2 is SMNVEV in the germline V gene (reference sequence). With V trimmed by 3 bases and J by 4 bases, 9 bases remained unmatched. The CDR3 loop spans 16 amino acids. This chain's CDR3 is CASSFILAGGADTQYF. CDR3 coding DNA: TGTGCCAGCAGTTTTATACTGGCGGGAGGAGCAGATACGCAGTATTTT.

In this sample, this clone turned up a few times. This chain links TRBV19 with TRBJ1-4; the match to TRBD1 covers 7 bases. CDR1 is LNHDA, CDR2 SQIVND, per germline (reference sequence). V lost 5 bases to trimming and J lost 5 bases; unmatched junction nucleotides: 8. The CDR3 consists of 15 residues. The CDR3 loop is CASSLTGALNEKLFF. The CDR3 DNA follows: TGTGCCAGTAGTCTTACAGGGGCCCTGAATGAAAAACTGTTTTTT.

This chain connects TRBV11-2 to TRBJ1-1; D unresolved. With 7 bases removed from V and 6 bases from J, the gap between germline ends came to 12 bases. The CDR3 sequence is 12 residues long. From germline, CDR1 is SGHAT and CDR2 FQNNGV. In DNA, the CDR3 is TGTGCCAGCACTCCCAGGTGGGCTGAAGCTTTCTTT. Its protein is CASTPRWAEAFF.

This clone was counted once. This rearrangement joins TRBV7-9 to TRBJ2-7; D is possibly TRBD1 (6 bases). CDR1 is SEHNR, CDR2 FQNEAQ, per germline (reference sequence). The CDR3 is 13 residues long. The ends were cut back, 6 bases at V and 3 bases at J, with 12 bases in the middle. CDR3: CASSSPDSYEQYF. The CDR3 DNA sequence: TGTGCCAGCAGTTCTCCGGACAGCTACGAGCAGTACTTC. The whole variable domain, filled in from reference TRBV7-9 and TRBJ2-7, reads DTGVSQNPRHKITKRGQNVTFRCDPISEHNRLYWYRQTLGQGPEFLTYFQNEAQLEKSRLLSDRFSAERPKGSFSTLEIQRTEQGDSAMYLCASSSPDSYEQYFGPGTRLTVT.

V usage is TRBV27 and J usage is TRBJ1-2; a possible D gene is TRBD1 (5 bases). The CDR3 length is 14 residues. CDR1 and CDR2 (germline): MNHEY, SMNVEV (reference sequence). Trimming removed 6 bases at V and 1 base at J, with 12 bases between. This CDR3 reads CASRAFDSNYGYTF. The CDR3, as DNA: TGTGCCAGCAGGGCATTCGACAGTAACTATGGCTACACCTTC.

This chain connects TRBV29-1 to TRBJ2-1, with D uncertain. Germline V lookup: CDR1 SQVTM, CDR2 ANQGSEA. V was trimmed by 3 bases and J by 8 bases, leaving 5 bases between them. The CDR3 contains 10 residues. The CDR3 here is CSVDLDEQFF. The CDR3 nucleotides read TGCAGCGTTGATTTAGATGAGCAGTTCTTC.

The chain combines TRBV19 with TRBJ2-1, with TRBD2 matching over 15 bases. CDR1 is LNHDA, CDR2 SQIVND, per germline (reference sequence). V lost 5 bases and J lost 10; bases outside the gene matches: 15. The CDR3 length is 18 residues. The CDR3 DNA follows: TGTGCCAGTAGTGCGGAGGGACTAGCGGGAGGTCTATCGGAGGAGCAGTTCTTC. It is translated as CASSAEGLAGGLSEEQFF.

The rearrangement uses TRBV5-5 and TRBJ2-7, with D uncertain. The CDR3 sequence is 13 residues long. Germline assignment: CDR1 SGHKS and CDR2 YYEKEE (reference sequence). Trimming took off 0 bases at V and 3 bases at J, with 7 bases between the two ends. For the CDR3, the DNA is TGTGCCAGCAGCTTGGTGGGCAGCTACGAGCAGTACTTC. It specifies CASSLVGSYEQYF.

The chain employs TRBV5-1 and TRBJ2-3, with D tentatively TRBD1 (6 bases). The germline V gene has CDR1 SGHRS and CDR2 YFSETQ. V lost 1 base to trimming and J lost 0 bases, with 9 bases between them. CDR3 length: 15 residues. The CDR3 sequence: CASSLYDRSTDTQYF. In DNA, the CDR3 is TGCGCCAGCAGCTTGTATGACAGGAGCACAGATACGCAGTATTTT.

A word on this clone: Within the sample, other DNA sequences also encode this same CDR3. The rearrangement joins TRBV7-9 to TRBJ1-1, with D unresolved. Germline V lookup: CDR1 SEHNR, CDR2 FQNEAQ (reference sequence). The V end was cut by 4 bases, the J end by 14 bases, with 17 bases between. The CDR3 extends over 12 amino acids. CDR3 DNA sequence: TGTGCCAGCAGCTCCCCCGCCTTCCCCGGGTTCTTT. It is translated as CASSSPAFPGFF.

The genes are TRBV27 and TRBJ1-4; tentative D call: TRBD1 (6 bases). This CDR3 region has 15 residues. The germline CDR1 and CDR2 sequences are MNHEY and SMNVEV (reference sequence). Trimming took off 1 base at V and 3 bases at J, with 9 bases between the two ends. The CDR3 DNA reads TGTGCCAGCAGTTTATGGGGGGGCTCTAATGAAAAACTGTTTTTT. Translation: CASSLWGGSNEKLFF. The full variable domain, with the rest looked up from reference TRBV27 and TRBJ1-4, is EAQVTQNPRYLITVTGKKLTVTCSQNMNHEYMSWYRQDPGLGLRQIYYSMNVEVTDKGDVPEGYKVSRKEKRNFPLILESPSPNQTSLYFCASSLWGGSNEKLFFGSGTQLSVL.

V and J are TRBV7-6 and TRBJ1-2; 7 bases align to TRBD1. With V trimmed by 4 bases and J by 3 bases, 5 bases remained unmatched. This CDR3 spans 14 amino acids. Looked up from germline, CDR1 is SGHVS and CDR2 is FNYEAQ. CDR3 sequence reads: CASSSLTGHYGYTF. The CDR3 bases are TGTGCCAGCAGCTCACTGACAGGGCACTATGGCTACACCTTC. The variable domain in full, completed from reference TRBV7-6 and TRBJ1-2, reads GAGVSQSPRYKVTKRGQDVALRCDPISGHVSLYWYRQALGQGPEFLTYFNYEAQQDKSGLPNDRFSAERPEGSISTLTIQRTEQRDSAMYRCASSSLTGHYGYTFGSGTRLTVV.

The V call is TRBV7-9, the J call TRBJ2-1, with D unclear. The CDR3 has 15 residues. Trimming took 5 bases from V and 3 from J, leaving 14 bases between them. CDR1 is SEHNR, CDR2 FQNEAQ, per germline (reference sequence). The CDR3 loop reads CASSPRVDVYNEQFF. For the CDR3, the DNA is TGTGCCAGCAGCCCCCGGGTCGATGTCTACAATGAGCAGTTCTTC.

V is TRBV27 and J is TRBJ1-5, with 11 positions matching TRBD1. The CDR3 runs 17 residues. The V gene end was trimmed by 5 bases and the J gene end by 3 bases; junction bases not matched to a gene: 9. Looked up from germline, CDR1 is MNHEY and CDR2 is SMNVEV (reference sequence). The CDR3 DNA sequence: TGTGCCAGCAGTCCGCGGACAGGGGGCTATTTCAATCAGCCCCAGCATTTT. As protein: CASSPRTGGYFNQPQHF.

This clone was seen once. V usage is TRBV7-6 and J usage is TRBJ2-7; TRBD2 aligns across 15 bases. This CDR3 region has 16 residues. V trimming: 5 bases; J trimming: 7 bases; junction bases outside the gene matches: 9. Germline-derived CDR1 and CDR2 are SGHVS and FNYEAQ. The CDR3, as DNA: TGTGCCAGCAGCCTTCTTGCGGGACTAGCGGGAGGAGAGCAGTACTTC. Residues: CASSLLAGLAGGEQYF.

The V and J genes are TRBV27 and TRBJ2-2; D possibly corresponds to TRBD2 (6 bases). Per germline, CDR1 MNHEY and CDR2 SMNVEV (reference sequence). This CDR3 is 13 amino acids long. V shed 1 base and J shed 7 bases, with 7 bases lying between them. CDR3 sequence: CASSLLGGGELFF. DNA for the CDR3: TGTGCCAGCAGTTTATTGGGGGGCGGGGAGCTGTTTTTT.